The following is a T cell receptor (beta chain) sequence with its context. The target antigen is unknown. These data belong to a study of T cells in localized non-small cell lung cancer. The table came from immunoSEQ multiplex PCR; TCRdb's copy has only in-frame clones and leaves some out. The sample includes tens of thousands of clones, 84% of them seen just once. The CDR3 extends over 13 amino acids. V dropped 4 bases and J dropped 5 bases, with 7 bases sitting between them. CDR1 SGHRS and CDR2 YFSETQ come from the germline V gene. Findings and limits, study-wide: Clonality peaked in uninvolved adjacent lung rather than tumor.

This sequence joins TRBV5-1 and TRBJ1-6; no clear D gene. The sequence derives from a female donor older than 55 with stage I lung adenocarcinoma. This sample comprised peripheral blood, obtained before any cancer treatment. The CDR3 DNA follows: TGCGCCAGCAGCCGAAATGATAATTCACCCCTCCACTTT. Residues: CASSRNDNSPLHF.